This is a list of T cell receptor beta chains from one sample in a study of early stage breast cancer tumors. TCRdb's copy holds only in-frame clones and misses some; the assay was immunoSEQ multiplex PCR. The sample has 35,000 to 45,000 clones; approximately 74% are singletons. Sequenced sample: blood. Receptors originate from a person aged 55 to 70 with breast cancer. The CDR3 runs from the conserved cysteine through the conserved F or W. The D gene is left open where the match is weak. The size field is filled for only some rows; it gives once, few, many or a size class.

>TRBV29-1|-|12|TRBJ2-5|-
TGCAGCGCTCACAGCTTTTCGGAGACCCAGTACTTC
CSAHSFSETQYF
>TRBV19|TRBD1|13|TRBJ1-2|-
TGTGCCAGTAGTAGGGGACAGTTTAATGGCTACACCTTC
CASSRGQFNGYTF
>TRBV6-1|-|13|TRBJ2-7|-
TGTGCCAGCATCGCACAGAGCACCTACGAGCAGTACTTC
CASIAQSTYEQYF
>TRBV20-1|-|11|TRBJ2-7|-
TGCAGTGCCCCTGCCTTGAGTGTGGGATACTTC
CSAPALSVGYF
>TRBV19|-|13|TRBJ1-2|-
TGTGCCAGTGCCGGGCGGGCGGTGGATGGCTACACCTTC
CASAGRAVDGYTF
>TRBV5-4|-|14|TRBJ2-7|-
TGTGCCAGCAGCTTGTCTCCGGGAGCCTACGAGCAGTACTTC
CASSLSPGAYEQYF
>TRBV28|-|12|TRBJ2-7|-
TGTGCCAGCACTTCAGGAAGGGGCGAGCAGTACTTC
CASTSGRGEQYF
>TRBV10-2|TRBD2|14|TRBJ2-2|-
TGCGCCAGCAGTGGGGCGGGAGCTTACGGGGAGCTGTTTTTT
CASSGAGAYGELFF
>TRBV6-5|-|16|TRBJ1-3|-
TGTGCCAGCAGTTTGTACGGTTTTTACTCTGGAAACACCATATATTTT
CASSLYGFYSGNTIYF
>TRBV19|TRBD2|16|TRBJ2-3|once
TGTGCCAGTAGTATAGCACTAGCGGTGTTCACAGATACGCAGTATTTT
CASSIALAVFTDTQYF
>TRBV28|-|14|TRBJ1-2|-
TGTGCCAGCAGTCCGTCCCTCGGTAGAGATGGCTACACCTTC
CASSPSLGRDGYTF
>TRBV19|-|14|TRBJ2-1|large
TGTGCCAGTACCCTAAGTGGAGCTTCGGATGAGCAGTTCTTC
CASTLSGASDEQFF
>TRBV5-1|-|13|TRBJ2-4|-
TGCGCCACCCGTCTTCTAGCCAAAAACATTCAGTACTTC
CATRLLAKNIQYF
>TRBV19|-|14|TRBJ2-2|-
TGTGCCAGTAGTATAAGGAGGGACACCGGGGAGCTGTTTTTT
CASSIRRDTGELFF
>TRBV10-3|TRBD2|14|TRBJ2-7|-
TGTGCCATCAGCCTTGGACTAGCGTTGGACGAGCAGTACTTC
CAISLGLALDEQYF
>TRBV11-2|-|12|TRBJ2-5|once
TGTGCCAGCAGTTTAGTACGGGAGACCCAGTACTTC
CASSLVRETQYF
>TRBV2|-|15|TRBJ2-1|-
TGTGCCAGCGGGGGTCGGAGCCCTTCCTACAATGAGCAGTTCTTC
CASGGRSPSYNEQFF
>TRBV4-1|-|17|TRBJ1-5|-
TGCGCCAGCAGCCAGTATCCCCCGGGACTTAGCAATCAGCCCCAGCATTTT
CASSQYPPGLSNQPQHF
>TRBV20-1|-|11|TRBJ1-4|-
TGCAGTGCTAGGGTAGTGGAAAAACTGTTTTTT
CSARVVEKLFF
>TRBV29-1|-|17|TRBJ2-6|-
TGCAGCGTTGAAGAAGGAGGCAGCCATTCTGGGGCCAACGTCCTGACTTTC
CSVEEGGSHSGANVLTF
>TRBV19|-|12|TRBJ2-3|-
TGTGCCAGTAGTTCGGGACCGACGACGCAGTATTTT
CASSSGPTTQYF
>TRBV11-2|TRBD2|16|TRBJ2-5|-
TGTGCCAGCAGCTTAGTGGGACTAGCGGGAACGGAGACCCAGTACTTC
CASSLVGLAGTETQYF
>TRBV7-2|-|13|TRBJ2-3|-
TGTGCCAGCAGCTTGAGGTGGGCAGATACGCAGTATTTT
CASSLRWADTQYF
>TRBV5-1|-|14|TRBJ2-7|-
TGCGCCAGCAGCTTGCAGGGGCCGTCCTACGAGCAGTACTTC
CASSLQGPSYEQYF
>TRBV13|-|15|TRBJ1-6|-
TGTGCCAGCAGCTTAGGGTCCGCTGATAATTCACCCCTCCACTTT
CASSLGSADNSPLHF
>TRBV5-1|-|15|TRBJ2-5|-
TGCGCCAGCAGCTCAAGCGGAGGCCGCCAAGAGACCCAGTACTTC
CASSSSGGRQETQYF
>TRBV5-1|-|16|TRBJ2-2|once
TGCGCCAGCAGCTTCGAGGGTCCACTGAACACCGGGGAGCTGTTTTTT
CASSFEGPLNTGELFF
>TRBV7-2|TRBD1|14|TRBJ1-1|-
TGTGCCAGCAGTCTCGGACAGGCGAACACTGAAGCTTTCTTT
CASSLGQANTEAFF
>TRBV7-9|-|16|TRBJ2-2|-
TGTGCCAGCAGCTTTGCGGGGCAGTCGAACACCGGGGAGCTGTTTTTT
CASSFAGQSNTGELFF
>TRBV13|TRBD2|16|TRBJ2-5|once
TGTGCCAGCAGCATCAGGACTAGCGGGTCTCAAGAGACCCAGTACTTC
CASSIRTSGSQETQYF
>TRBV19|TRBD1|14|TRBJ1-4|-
TGTGCCAGTAACTCGGACAGGTCCAATCTCGCACTGTTTTTT
CASNSDRSNLALFF
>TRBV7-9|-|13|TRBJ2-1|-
TGTGCCAGCAGCTCAAATAGTAGGAATGAGCAGTTCTTC
CASSSNSRNEQFF
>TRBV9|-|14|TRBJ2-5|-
TGTGCCAGCAGCGTAGCGAGTTTCACTGGGGCCCAGTACTTC
CASSVASFTGAQYF
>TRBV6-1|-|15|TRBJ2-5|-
TGTGCCAGCAGTGATCGGCTCACGAACCAAGAGACCCAGTACTTC
CASSDRLTNQETQYF
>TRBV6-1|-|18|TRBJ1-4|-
TGTGCCAGCAGTGAAGGAGTTAGTTCGGGCGCAACTAATGAAAAACTGTTTTTT
CASSEGVSSGATNEKLFF
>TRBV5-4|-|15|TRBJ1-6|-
TGTGCCAGCAGAGTGCAGCCCAACTATAATTCACCCCTCCACTTT
CASRVQPNYNSPLHF
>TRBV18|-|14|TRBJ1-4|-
TGTGCCAGCTCACCACGCCAGACTAATGAAAAACTGTTTTTT
CASSPRQTNEKLFF
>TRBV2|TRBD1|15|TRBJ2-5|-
TGTGCCAGCAGGGGACAGGGGGCTCTTGGAGAGACCCAGTACTTC
CASRGQGALGETQYF
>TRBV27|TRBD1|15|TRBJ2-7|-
TGTGCCAGCAGTTTCTCCCCGGGACAGGGTTACGAGCAGTACTTC
CASSFSPGQGYEQYF
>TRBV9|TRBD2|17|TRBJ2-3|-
TGTGCCAGCAGCGTAGACTCGGACGGGGGGGACACAGATACGCAGTATTTT
CASSVDSDGGDTDTQYF
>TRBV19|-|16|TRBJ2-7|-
TGTGCCAGTAGTATCCGGATGGGGACGAGCTCCTACGAGCAGTACTTC
CASSIRMGTSSYEQYF
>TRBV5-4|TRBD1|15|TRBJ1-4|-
TGTGCCAGCAGCTTAAAGACAGGGGGTGGTGAAAAACTGTTTTTT
CASSLKTGGGEKLFF
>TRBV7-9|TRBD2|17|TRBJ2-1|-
TGTGCCAGCAGCTTAGGTGGGACTAGCGGGAGGTACAATGAGCAGTTCTTC
CASSLGGTSGRYNEQFF
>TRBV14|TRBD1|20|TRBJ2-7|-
TGTGCCAGCAGTCAAGGGGGCGTTGGGGGCCCACGGTTTATTAGAGGCGAGCAGTACTTC
CASSQGGVGGPRFIRGEQYF
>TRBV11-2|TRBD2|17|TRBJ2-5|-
TGTGCCAGCAGCTTAGGAGAGGGGACTAGCGGGTCAGAGACCCAGTACTTC
CASSLGEGTSGSETQYF
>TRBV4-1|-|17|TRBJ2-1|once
TGCGCCAGCAGCCAAGATCGGGCTAGTAGGGCGCTCAGTGAGCAGTTCTTC
CASSQDRASRALSEQFF
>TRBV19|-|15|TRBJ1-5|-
TGTGCCAGTAGAACCCAGCTAATGGGGGCCGAGCCCCAGCATTTT
CASRTQLMGAEPQHF
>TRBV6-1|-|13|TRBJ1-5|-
TGTGCCAGCAGTGTTGGGCAGGGTCAGCCCCAGCATTTT
CASSVGQGQPQHF
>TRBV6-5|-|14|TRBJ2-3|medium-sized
TGTGCCAGCAGTGGCGACTCCGATGCGGATACGCAGTATTTT
CASSGDSDADTQYF
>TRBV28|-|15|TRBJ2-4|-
TGTGCCAGCAGCTCAGGGGATCAGGGCAAAAACATTCAGTACTTC
CASSSGDQGKNIQYF
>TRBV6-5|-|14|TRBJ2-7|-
TGTGCCAGCAGTTACGGCGGCAGCCAGACCGAGCAGTACTTC
CASSYGGSQTEQYF